The 16 T cell receptor beta chains below were found in one sample sequenced in a study of CD8 T cells in ankylosing spondylitis. One entry per CDR3 protein, called by TCRdb with MiXCR from the 5' RACE reads. The table shows under 200,000 distinct CDR3 sequences, with 9.5% to 13% occurring only once. The sequenced sample was blood, either unsorted or a sorted T cell fraction (not recorded which). Receptors were obtained from a male donor with ankylosing spondylitis or in good health (not recorded which).

This clonotype was seen many times. The chain has TRBV20-1 and TRBJ1-1; no reliable D call. This CDR3 is 12 amino acids long. V shed 0 bases and J shed 8 bases, with 10 bases lying between them. CDR1 is DFQATT, CDR2 SNEGSKA, per germline (reference sequence). The CDR3 loop is CSARDMRREAFF. In DNA form, the CDR3 reads TGCAGTGCTAGAGATATGAGGAGGGAAGCTTTCTTT.

This clonotype has just a few counts. The chain recombines TRBV20-1 with TRBJ2-1, with TRBD2 identical over 14 bases. Germline loops: CDR1 DFQATT, CDR2 SNEGSKA (reference sequence). With 5 bases clipped from V and 9 bases from J, the junction kept 9 bases outside the gene matches. The CDR3 runs 15 residues. The CDR3 DNA reads TGCAGTGCTCGATGGGGACTAGCGGGAGTCGGTGAGCAGTTCTTC. Protein: CSARWGLAGVGEQFF.

This rearrangement joins TRBV7-6 to TRBJ2-1; 9 nucleotides agree with TRBD2. From germline, CDR1 is SGHVS and CDR2 FNYEAQ. V was clipped by 2 bases and J by 0 bases; unmatched bases: 2. The CDR3 runs 16 residues. CDR3 sequence reads: CASSLSSGSSYNEQFF. CDR3 nucleotide sequence: TGTGCCAGCAGCTTAAGTAGCGGGAGCTCCTACAATGAGCAGTTCTTC. Full variable domain (missing parts from reference TRBV7-6 and TRBJ2-1): GAGVSQSPRYKVTKRGQDVALRCDPISGHVSLYWYRQALGQGPEFLTYFNYEAQQDKSGLPNDRFSAERPEGSISTLTIQRTEQRDSAMYRCASSLSSGSSYNEQFFGPGTRLTVL.

This clonotype was recorded many times. The chain carries TRBV5-1 and TRBJ2-1; 15 nucleotides line up with TRBD2. The V and J ends lost 4 bases and 10 bases, in that order; junction bases with no gene match: 3. CDR3 size: 14 residues. The germline V gene has CDR1 SGHRS and CDR2 YFSETQ. CDR3 DNA sequence: TGCGCCAGCAGCCTGGGACTAGCGGGAGGAGAGCAGTTCTTC. This sequence encodes CASSLGLAGGEQFF.

In its sample, this clonotype was seen many times. The V gene is TRBV10-3, the J gene TRBJ2-7; either TRBD1 or TRBD2 may supply D (5 bases each). Germline loops: CDR1 ENHRY, CDR2 SYGVKD. V was clipped by 0 bases and J by 1 base, with 13 bases between them. The CDR3 sequence is 16 residues long. The CDR3: CAISESWGTTSYEQYF. The CDR3 DNA reads TGTGCCATCAGTGAGTCTTGGGGGACCACTTCCTACGAGCAGTACTTC.

This clonotype was picked up many times. This chain links TRBV6-2 or TRBV6-3 with TRBJ2-4, with 7 positions matching TRBD1. The CDR3 runs to 13 residues. Per germline, CDR1 MNHEY and CDR2 SVGEGT. The junction had 7 bases not matched to a gene; V was cut back by 5 bases and J by 9 bases. CDR3 in DNA: TGTGCCAGCAGTGTTGACAGGGACATCATTCAGTACTTC. Translation: CASSVDRDIIQYF.

Ten or more counts support this clonotype. The V and J genes are TRBV7-9 and TRBJ2-7, with D perhaps TRBD2 (6 bases). There are 12 residues in the CDR3. V was pared by 5 bases and J by 5 bases, with 10 bases between. CDR1 and CDR2 (germline): SEHNR, FQNEAQ (reference sequence). CDR3 region: CASSASGHEQYF. DNA of the CDR3: TGTGCCAGCAGCGCCAGCGGGCACGAGCAGTACTTC.

This clonotype has at least ten counts. The chain combines TRBV9 with TRBJ1-3; D is unresolved. Germline CDR1 and CDR2: SGDLS and YYNGEE. V was clipped by 4 bases and J by 0 bases, with 11 bases between them. The CDR3 contains 15 residues. The CDR3 bases are TGTGCCAGCAGCAATGACGGTTCCTCTGGAAACACCATATATTTT. This encodes CASSNDGSSGNTIYF.

A note on this clonotype: A much bigger clone sits one base away, suggesting this may be a read error. V usage is TRBV6-2 or TRBV6-3 and J usage is TRBJ2-1; the match to TRBD1 covers 9 bases. In germline, CDR1 is MNHEY, CDR2 SVGEGT. The CDR3 has 16 amino acids. CDR3 in amino acids: CASIYPGTGPYNEQFF. CDR3 DNA sequence: TGTGCCAGCATTTACCCTGGGACAGGGCCCTACAATGAGCAGTTCTTC.

This clonotype was detected a few times. V is TRBV20-1 and J is TRBJ2-7, with a possible D match to TRBD1 (5 bases). V was pared by 0 bases and J by 0 bases, with 15 bases between. Per the germline V gene, CDR1 is DFQATT and CDR2 is SNEGSKA (reference sequence). This CDR3 spans 16 amino acids. CDR3 sequence reads: CSARDQAQGFSYEQYF. The CDR3 DNA reads TGCAGTGCTAGAGATCAGGCTCAGGGCTTCTCCTACGAGCAGTACTTC.

This clonotype occurred many times. The CDR3 DNA is TGTGCCAGCAGTTACTCGAAACTCGGCGGGACAGGGGTTTTCTACGAGCAGTACTTC. As protein: CASSYSKLGGTGVFYEQYF. The chain couples TRBV6-5 to TRBJ2-7, with 10 positions matching TRBD1. The CDR3 runs 19 residues. Per the germline V gene, CDR1 is MNHEY and CDR2 is SVGAGI. V shed 0 bases, J shed 3 bases, and the junction held 14 bases outside the gene matches.

This clonotype was found many times. The V and J genes are TRBV29-1 and TRBJ2-5; no firm D call. V was shortened by 4 bases and J by 4 bases, with 16 bases between the two germline ends. The length of the CDR3 is 14 residues. The V gene's germline CDR1 is SQVTM and CDR2 ANQGSEA. The CDR3 protein is CSVVWAWQRETQYF. The CDR3 DNA follows: TGCAGCGTTGTATGGGCCTGGCAAAGAGAGACCCAGTACTTC.

This clonotype was seen ten or more times. V usage is TRBV5-1 and J usage is TRBJ2-7; D not resolved. Germline loops: CDR1 SGHRS, CDR2 YFSETQ. This CDR3 is built from 14 residues. Trimming took 3 bases from V and 2 from J, leaving 12 bases between them. The CDR3 region has the DNA TGCGCCAGCAGCTCCGGCAGCCTCCCCTACGAGCAGTACTTC. The encoded protein is CASSSGSLPYEQYF.

The chain is built from TRBV10-3 and TRBJ1-2, with no clear D. This CDR3 region has 14 residues. Germline V CDR1 and CDR2: ENHRY, SYGVKD. Deletions cut 4 bases from V and 4 bases from J, with 13 bases between. CDR3 nucleotides: TGTGCCATCAGTGGAGCTAGCCCCCTCTATGGCTACACCTTC. It encodes CAISGASPLYGYTF.

The chain couples TRBV5-1 to TRBJ2-6; possibly TRBD1 for D (5 bases). Between the trimmed V and J ends, which lost 6 bases and 0 bases, there was a span of 19 bases. The CDR3 loop spans 18 amino acids. Per germline, CDR1 SGHRS and CDR2 YFSETQ. CDR3 region: CASNSAVQVSSGANVLTF. CDR3 DNA sequence: TGCGCCAGCAACTCAGCCGTACAGGTGTCCTCTGGGGCCAACGTCCTGACTTTC.

V and J are TRBV10-2 and TRBJ2-7, with D perhaps matching TRBD1 or TRBD2 (5 bases each). Looked up from germline, CDR1 is WSHSY and CDR2 is SAAADI. V gave up 9 bases and J gave up 0 bases, with 9 bases separating them. The length of the CDR3 is 12 residues. The DNA for the CDR3 is TGCGCCAGGGGGACGGGCTCCTACGAGCAGTACTTC. Its translation: CARGTGSYEQYF.